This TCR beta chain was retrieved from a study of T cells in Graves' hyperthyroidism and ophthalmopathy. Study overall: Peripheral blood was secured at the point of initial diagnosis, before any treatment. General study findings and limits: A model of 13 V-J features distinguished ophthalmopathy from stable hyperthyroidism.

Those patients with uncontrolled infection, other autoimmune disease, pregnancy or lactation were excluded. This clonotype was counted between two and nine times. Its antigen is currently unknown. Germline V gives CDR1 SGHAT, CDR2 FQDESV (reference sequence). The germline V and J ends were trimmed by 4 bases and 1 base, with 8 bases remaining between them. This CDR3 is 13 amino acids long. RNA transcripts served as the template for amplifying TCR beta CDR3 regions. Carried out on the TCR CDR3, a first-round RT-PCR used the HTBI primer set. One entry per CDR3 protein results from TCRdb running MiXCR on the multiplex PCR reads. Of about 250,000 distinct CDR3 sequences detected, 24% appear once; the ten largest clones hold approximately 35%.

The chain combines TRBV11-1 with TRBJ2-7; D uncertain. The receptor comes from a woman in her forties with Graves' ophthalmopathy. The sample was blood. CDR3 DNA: TGTGCCAGCAGCTCTCAATCATCCTACGAGCAGTACTTC. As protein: CASSSQSSYEQYF.